This TCR beta chain was sequenced during a study of shared clonotypes between healthy human individuals. The study, taken as a whole, reports: The study generally estimated greater richness for naive than memory subsets.

Evenly divided among several immunoSEQ plates was the genomic DNA of each subset. 200 ng DNA, approximately 30,000 T cell genomes, went into each sorted-subset replicate PCR. The repertoire was sequenced with immunoSEQ multiplex PCR; TCRdb's copy has only in-frame clones and lacks some. The sample holds 2,500,000 or so clones; approximately 90% are singletons and the top ten take about 0.13%. The donors, all of them Caucasian adults, lived in Nashville, Tennessee. Germline CDR1 SGHNT, CDR2 YYREEE (reference sequence). J lost 4 bases, V lost 3 bases, and 2 bases had no gene match. The CDR3 has 14 amino acids. With regard to this clone: The antigen remains unidentified.

The material sequenced was naive CD4+ T cells sorted from blood. Subset of the sample: CD45RA+ positively selected. The sequence was obtained from a man aged 18 to 35 in good health. The chain joins TRBV5-4 to TRBJ1-1; 11 bases agree with TRBD1. The DNA of the CDR3 is TGTGCCAGCAGCTGGGACAGGGGGGCCACTGAAGCTTTCTTT. Its translation is CASSWDRGATEAFF. The entire variable domain, with the rest obtained from reference TRBV5-4 and TRBJ1-1, is as follows: ETGVTQSPTHLIKTRGQQVTLRCSSQSGHNTVSWYQQALGQGPQFIFQYYREEENGRGNFPPRFSGLQFPNYSSELNVNALELDDSALYLCASSWDRGATEAFFGQGTRLTVV.